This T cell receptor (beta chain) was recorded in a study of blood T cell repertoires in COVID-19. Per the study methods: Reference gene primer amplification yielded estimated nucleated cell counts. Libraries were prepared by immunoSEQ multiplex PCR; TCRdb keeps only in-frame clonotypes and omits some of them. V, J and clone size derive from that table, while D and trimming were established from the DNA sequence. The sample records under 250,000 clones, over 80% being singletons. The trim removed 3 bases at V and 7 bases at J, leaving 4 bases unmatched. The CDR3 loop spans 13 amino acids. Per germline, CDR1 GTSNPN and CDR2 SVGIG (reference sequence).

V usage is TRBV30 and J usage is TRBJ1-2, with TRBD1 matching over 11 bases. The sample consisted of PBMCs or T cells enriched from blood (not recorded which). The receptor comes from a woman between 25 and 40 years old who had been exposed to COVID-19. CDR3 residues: CAWRGDRGVGYTF. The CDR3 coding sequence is TGTGCCTGGAGGGGGGACAGGGGGGTTGGCTACACCTTC. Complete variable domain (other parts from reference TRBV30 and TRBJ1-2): SQTIHQWPATLVQPVGSPLSLECTVEGTSNPNLYWYRQAAGRGLQLLFYSVGIGQISSEVPQNLSASRPQDRQFILSSKKLLLSDSGFYLCAWRGDRGVGYTFGSGTRLTVV.